A single sample is the source of the 21 T cell receptor beta chains below, sequenced in a study of identical twins. TCRdb analysed the 5' RACE reads with MiXCR anew, one entry per CDR3 protein. Of over 600,000 distinct CDR3 sequences in the sample, 21% were seen once. These sequences were also reported in another study, on T cells expressing NK-cell markers.

Sequenced: PBMCs. Receptors were obtained from a woman between 18 and 29 years old in good health.

This clonotype was counted many times. This chain joins TRBV29-1 and TRBJ2-1; possible D gene TRBD2, 6 bases. Germline lookup yields CDR1 SQVTM and CDR2 ANQGSEA. The CDR3 loop spans 16 amino acids. V was clipped by 4 bases and J by 0 bases, with 16 bases between them. The CDR3 reads CSVVGVGGVSYNEQFF. For the CDR3, the DNA is TGCAGCGTTGTAGGAGTCGGCGGGGTCTCCTACAATGAGCAGTTCTTC.

This chain links TRBV27 with TRBJ2-7; tentatively, D is TRBD2 (5 bases). Germline lookup yields CDR1 MNHEY and CDR2 SMNVEV (reference sequence). The CDR3 runs to 15 residues. The germline V and J ends were trimmed by 4 bases and 3 bases, with 16 bases remaining between them. CDR3 sequence: CASSSPGSGIYEQYF. The CDR3 DNA sequence: TGTGCCAGCAGTTCTCCTGGTTCGGGGATCTACGAGCAGTACTTC.

The rearrangement uses TRBV6-1 and TRBJ1-5; D is perhaps TRBD1 (6 bases). Trimming took off 6 bases at V and 3 bases at J, with 15 bases between the two ends. Germline V lookup: CDR1 MNHNS, CDR2 SASEGT. The CDR3 sequence is 15 residues long. The CDR3 sequence is CASRTGQTNNQPQHF. CDR3 nucleotides: TGTGCCAGCAGGACCGGACAGACCAACAATCAGCCCCAGCATTTT.

This sequence joins TRBV7-9 and TRBJ2-1, with a possible D match to TRBD2 (7 bases). The CDR3 runs 17 residues. Trimming pared 2 bases from V and 0 bases from J, leaving 14 bases between. CDR1 and CDR2 from the germline V gene are SEHNR and FQNEAQ (reference sequence). The CDR3 sequence is CASSLPGGRHSYNEQFF. In nucleotides, the CDR3 is TGTGCCAGCAGCTTACCCGGGGGGCGGCACTCCTACAATGAGCAGTTCTTC.

V and J are TRBV27 and TRBJ2-2, with TRBD2 matching over 11 bases. CDR3 length equals 17 residues. J gave up 5 bases and V 5 bases, and 10 bases lay outside the gene matches. The V gene's germline CDR1 is MNHEY and CDR2 SMNVEV (reference sequence). The CDR3 is CASSLLQLAGGTGELFF. CDR3 sequence (DNA): TGTGCCAGCAGTCTCCTCCAATTAGCGGGGGGGACCGGGGAGCTGTTTTTT.

This clonotype was seen a handful of times. The chain carries TRBV4-3 and TRBJ2-4; TRBD2 agrees at 10 bases. CDR1 LGHNA and CDR2 YSLEER come from the germline V gene. The CDR3 extends over 15 amino acids. Germline trimming cut 0 bases from V and 9 bases from J; bases unmatched to any gene: 5. CDR3 amino acids: CASSQDSTSGTIQYF. DNA of the CDR3: TGCGCCAGCAGCCAAGATTCCACTAGCGGGACCATTCAGTACTTC.

The rearrangement joins TRBV12-3 or TRBV12-4 to TRBJ2-5, with D possibly being TRBD1 or TRBD2 (5 bases each). The ends were cut back, 7 bases at V and 0 bases at J, with 12 bases in the middle. The CDR3 extends over 14 amino acids. The CDR3 region has the DNA TGTGCCAGCACTAGTGGGACGTACCAAGAGACCCAGTACTTC. Translation: CASTSGTYQETQYF.

This sequence joins TRBV12-3 or TRBV12-4 and TRBJ2-5; the D gene is possibly TRBD1 (6 bases). V lost 1 base and J lost 5, with 14 bases in between. CDR3 length: 15 amino acids. CDR3 DNA sequence: TGTGCCAGCAGTTTAGGACTTCTTACAGGGGAGACCCAGTACTTC. Its translation is CASSLGLLTGETQYF.

This clonotype has just a few counts. This chain joins TRBV29-1 and TRBJ2-5; the match to TRBD2 covers 9 bases. Germline trimming cut 7 bases from V and 5 bases from J; bases unmatched to any gene: 14. The CDR3 consists of 15 residues. Germline CDR1 is SQVTM and CDR2 is ANQGSEA. CDR3: CSGCAASGVPETQYF. CDR3 sequence (DNA): TGCAGCGGGTGCGCCGCTAGCGGGGTCCCGGAGACCCAGTACTTC. Variable domain in full (rest from reference TRBV29-1 and TRBJ2-5): SAVISQKPSRDICQRGTSLTIQCQVDSQVTMMFWYRQQPGQSLTLIATANQGSEATYESGFVIDKFPISRPNLTFSTLTVSNMSPEDSSIYLCSGCAASGVPETQYFGPGTRLLVL.

This clonotype was seen more than once but under ten times. The chain couples TRBV7-9 to TRBJ1-3; tentatively, D is TRBD1 (5 bases). V lost 5 bases to trimming and J lost 0 bases, with 14 bases between them. The CDR3 length is 16 residues. Germline V CDR1 and CDR2: SEHNR, FQNEAQ (reference sequence). CDR3 region: CASSPRGATSGNTIYF. CDR3 coding DNA: TGTGCCAGCAGCCCTCGTGGGGCTACCTCTGGAAACACCATATATTTT.

This clonotype was counted between two and nine times. V usage is TRBV5-1 and J usage is TRBJ1-2; 8 positions match TRBD1. Germline loops: CDR1 SGHRS, CDR2 YFSETQ. The CDR3 extends over 15 amino acids. V gave up 0 bases and J gave up 7 bases; unmatched junction bases: 8. Here the CDR3 reads CASSLVAGGDTGYTF. The DNA for the CDR3 is TGCGCCAGCAGCTTGGTAGCAGGGGGCGATACTGGCTACACCTTC.

This clonotype was counted a few times. The rearrangement joins TRBV20-1 to TRBJ2-7, with 9 bases aligning to TRBD1. The trim removed 2 bases at V and 2 bases at J, leaving 7 bases unmatched. CDR1 is DFQATT and CDR2 is SNEGSKA in the germline V gene (reference sequence). The CDR3 totals 15 residues. CDR3 in amino acids: CSARPGQGRAYEQYF. CDR3 bases: TGCAGTGCTAGACCTGGACAGGGGCGAGCCTACGAGCAGTACTTC.

This clonotype showed up just a few times. This chain connects TRBV7-9 to TRBJ2-1; maybe TRBD2 (6 bases). V was clipped by 1 base and J by 0 bases, with 10 bases between them. CDR3 length equals 16 residues. In germline, CDR1 is SEHNR, CDR2 FQNEAQ (reference sequence). DNA of the CDR3: TGTGCCAGCAGCTTAGGGGTCGGGAGCTCCTACAATGAGCAGTTCTTC. This sequence encodes CASSLGVGSSYNEQFF.

This chain joins TRBV7-2 and TRBJ2-7, with 7 nucleotides matching TRBD1. V lost 6 bases and J lost 3; bases outside the gene matches: 14. This CDR3 has 16 residues. From germline, CDR1 is SGHTA and CDR2 FQGNSA. The CDR3 loop is CASRKSWTGEGYEQYF. The CDR3 coding sequence is TGTGCCAGCAGGAAAAGTTGGACAGGCGAGGGCTACGAGCAGTACTTC.

The chain carries TRBV6-1 and TRBJ2-7; D might be TRBD1 or TRBD2, each matching 5 bases. In germline, CDR1 is MNHNS, CDR2 SASEGT. The CDR3 has 14 residues. V was trimmed by 6 bases and J by 3 bases, leaving 15 bases between them. CDR3 residues: CASSQGQTNYEQYF. The CDR3, as DNA: TGTGCCAGCAGCCAGGGCCAGACTAACTACGAGCAGTACTTC.

This sequence joins TRBV12-3 or TRBV12-4 and TRBJ1-1; 7 positions agree with TRBD1. The CDR3 consists of 14 residues. The V segment lost 2 bases and the J segment 4 bases; nucleotides outside the gene matches: 4. The CDR3 protein is CASSLQGVGTEAFF. The CDR3 DNA is TGTGCCAGCAGTTTACAGGGGGTGGGCACTGAAGCTTTCTTT.

Worth noting for this clonotype: A much larger clone differs by one base, so this may be a read error. This chain uses TRBV7-9 with TRBJ2-5, with a tentative D call TRBD2 (6 bases). Per germline, CDR1 SEHNR and CDR2 FQNEAQ (reference sequence). V lost 3 bases to trimming and J lost 5 bases, with 19 bases between them. The CDR3 sequence is 16 residues long. The CDR3 protein is CASSFLRMAGMETQYF. The CDR3 DNA is TGTGCCAGCAGCTTCCTAAGGATGGCGGGAATGGAGACCCAGTACTTC.

The gene calls are TRBV5-1 and TRBJ2-7; D perhaps matches TRBD1 (7 bases). CDR3 size: 14 residues. The V and J ends lost 0 bases and 5 bases respectively, with 12 bases between them. CDR1 is SGHRS, CDR2 YFSETQ, per germline. The CDR3 sequence is CASSLVGGGHEQYF. For the CDR3, the DNA is TGCGCCAGCAGCTTGGTTGGAGGGGGCCACGAGCAGTACTTC.

This clonotype was counted a few times. The chain has TRBV6-1 and TRBJ1-1, with 8 bases identical to TRBD1. The ends lost 1 base at V and 6 bases at J; junction bases unmatched: 1. The CDR3 runs 13 residues. CDR1 and CDR2 (germline): MNHNS, SASEGT. CDR3 DNA: TGTGCCAGCAGTGAAGTGACAGGGGCTGAAGCTTTCTTT. Translated: CASSEVTGAEAFF.

This rearrangement joins TRBV11-3 to TRBJ2-3; 7 bases align to TRBD2. V lost 1 base to trimming and J lost 4 bases; unmatched junction nucleotides: 8. CDR1 and CDR2 from the germline V gene are SGHNT and YENEEA. The CDR3 loop spans 16 amino acids. CDR3 in DNA: TGTGCCAGCAGCTTAGGGAGCGGGACCTGGGCAGATACGCAGTATTTT. This gives the protein CASSLGSGTWADTQYF.

The rearrangement joins TRBV20-1 to TRBJ2-1; D is possibly TRBD2 (5 bases). This CDR3 is 16 amino acids long. Trimming left V 6 bases short and J 4 bases short, with 22 bases between. The germline gives CDR1 DFQATT, CDR2 SNEGSKA (reference sequence). This CDR3 is CSATPPAAVSYNEQFF. The CDR3 DNA sequence: TGCAGTGCGACCCCCCCGGCAGCGGTTTCTTACAATGAGCAGTTCTTC.